This TCR beta chain was identified during a study of response to subunit inactivated influenza vaccine. TCRdb called the RT-PCR reads again in MiXCR, with one record for every CDR3 protein. The table shows hundreds of thousands of distinct CDR3 sequences, with around 10% occurring only once. This clonotype was detected many times. This sample was shared with a second study, whose subject was T cells expressing NK-cell markers. Per that paper: Libraries used 5'RACE template switching adding universal primer site and UMIs. HCMV seropositivity characterized seven of the eight sequenced donors, and seronegativity one. In a handful of donors, dominant clonotypes made up about 25-60.1% of CD3+CD56-NKG2C+ cells.

The TCR was taken from a man aged 45-65 years who received an inactivated influenza vaccine. Sequenced here: PBMCs from blood, sampled on the day of vaccination.

DNA of the CDR3: TGTGCCAGCAGTTACTCAGGAGGGACAGATACGCAGTATTTT. Translated, it gives CASSYSGGTDTQYF. This chain links TRBV6-5 with TRBJ2-3, with D tentatively TRBD2 (6 bases). The CDR3 length is 14 residues. Germline V lookup: CDR1 MNHEY, CDR2 SVGAGI. With 0 bases removed from V and 3 bases from J, the gap between germline ends came to 7 bases.